The rows below give T cell receptor beta chains drawn from one sample of a study of blood T cells in healthy people across ages. TCRdb re-called the 5' RACE reads through MiXCR, storing one row per CDR3 protein. Of over 600,000 distinct CDR3 sequences in the sample, roughly 56% were seen once. Sequenced input: blood. All receptors come from a middle-aged man in good health. The CDR3 runs from the conserved cysteine through the conserved F or W. The D gene is left open where the match is weak. Clone size is not always given. Where it is, it says once, few, many or a class for expanded clones.

j_call v_call d_call clone_size cdr3_nt cdr3_aa
TRBJ2-1 TRBV5-5 . . TGTGCCAGCAGCTTGGACTGGGGGCCCAGCAATGAGCAGTTCTTC CASSLDWGPSNEQFF
TRBJ2-1 TRBV29-1 . few TGCAGCGTTGAAGAACGCTATGAGCCAGGCCATTTTTTAGACAATGAGCAGTTCTTC CSVEERYEPGHFLDNEQFF
TRBJ1-4 TRBV28 . few TGTGCCAGCAGTTCAATTCGGACAGCAGGTGAAAAACTGTTTTTT CASSSIRTAGEKLFF
TRBJ2-5 TRBV9 TRBD1 . TGTGCCAGCAGCCCAATCGACAGGGCTCAAGAGACCCAGTACTTC CASSPIDRAQETQYF
TRBJ2-7 TRBV7-8 . once TGTGCCAGCAGCTACGACTATCGCCCCGTCAATGAGCAGTACTTC CASSYDYRPVNEQYF
TRBJ2-5 TRBV29-1 TRBD1 . TGCAGCGTTGGACAGGGGGGCATTAATGAGCAGTACTTC CSVGQGGINEQYF
TRBJ2-7 TRBV10-3 TRBD1 many TGTGCCATCAGGGGACAGGACAGCCTCTACGAGCAGTACTTC CAIRGQDSLYEQYF
TRBJ2-5 TRBV11-1 TRBD2 . TGTGTCAGCAGCCCTCTAGGTGCGGGAGGGCAGTACTTC CVSSPLGAGGQYF
TRBJ2-4 TRBV20-1 . . TGCAGTGCTAGAGATAGCACACTAGCCAAAAACATTCAGTACTTC CSARDSTLAKNIQYF
TRBJ2-3 TRBV7-9 . . TGTGCCAGCAGCTTACCCCAGCACGGAAACCCAGATACGCAGTATTTT CASSLPQHGNPDTQYF
TRBJ2-5 TRBV5-1 TRBD2 . TGCGCCAGCAGCTTGGATCTAGCGGGGGAGACCCAGTACTTC CASSLDLAGETQYF
TRBJ2-7 TRBV6-2/TRBV6-3 TRBD1 . TGTGCCAGCACCCACAGGGGAAACTCCTACGAGCAGTACTTC CASTHRGNSYEQYF
TRBJ2-3 TRBV5-1 . . TGCGCCAGCAGCTTACAGGGAATCGGAGATACGCAGTATTTT CASSLQGIGDTQYF
TRBJ2-1 TRBV18 TRBD1 . TGTGCCAGCTCACCACTCGGCAGGGGGCAGGGTGAGCAGTTCTTC CASSPLGRGQGEQFF
TRBJ2-3 TRBV5-1 . . TGCGCCAGCAGCCCAGAGTCAAATACGCAGTATTTT CASSPESNTQYF
TRBJ2-7 TRBV29-1 . . TGCAGCGTTGAAGGCAGGGAGCCAAATAAAAACTCCTACGAGCAGTACTTC CSVEGREPNKNSYEQYF
TRBJ2-3 TRBV12-3/TRBV12-4 . . TGTGCCAGCAGTTTAGAGGGCAGTCCCACAGATACGCAGTATTTT CASSLEGSPTDTQYF
TRBJ1-2 TRBV3-1 . . TGTGCCAGCAGCGGTGGGGTTGGCTACACCTTC CASSGGVGYTF
TRBJ2-1 TRBV27 . . TGTGCCAGCAGTTTATACGATACTAACAATGAGCAGTTCTTC CASSLYDTNNEQFF